This T cell receptor (beta chain) was recorded in a study of blood T cells in healthy people across ages. This clonotype was detected only a few times. A second 7 to 11 cycle PCR used barcoded and J-beta primers. TCRdb re-analysed the 5' RACE reads in MiXCR, keeping a single row per CDR3 protein. The sample holds fewer than 650,000 distinct CDR3 sequences, about 27% seen once. This CDR3 region has 11 residues. Germline assignment: CDR1 SEHNR and CDR2 FQNEAQ (reference sequence). Trimming cost V 3 bases and J 10 bases, with 9 bases left between them. Donors ranged from 6 to 90 years old and were healthy Caucasians in Russia. Researchers report isolating at least 7 million PBMCs per sample. The data also belong to a second study, concerning T cells of mothers and their children.

This TCR derives from a boy between 2 and 15 years old in good health. V and J are TRBV7-9 and TRBJ1-1; D not certain. Sequencing was performed on blood. The CDR3 region has the DNA TGTGCCAGCAGCTTCGAGGACGGAGCTTTCTTT. Translated: CASSFEDGAFF.